The 7 T cell receptor beta chains below all came from one sample that was sequenced in a study of memory CD4+ T cells and cytomegalovirus serostatus. Single viable CD3+CD4+CD8-CD45RO+ cells were sorted as the memory CD4+ T cells. Profiled with immunoSEQ multiplex PCR; TCRdb holds only in-frame clones, not every one. The sample yields 54,000 or so clones, about 81% seen once. Material for sequencing was memory CD4+ T cells from blood. The receptors stem from an adult in good health and CMV-seronegative.

The V and J genes are TRBV6-1 and TRBJ1-5, with D tentatively TRBD1 (5 bases). This CDR3 spans 16 amino acids. Germline V gene sequence: CDR1 MNHNS, CDR2 SASEGT. With 0 bases removed from V and 0 bases from J, the gap between germline ends came to 9 bases. The CDR3 DNA reads TGTGCCAGCAGTGAAGCCAACAGGTATAGCAATCAGCCCCAGCATTTT. As protein: CASSEANRYSNQPQHF.

This clone came up a few times. The chain links TRBV12-5 to TRBJ1-2; maybe TRBD1 (6 bases). Germline CDR1 is LGHNT and CDR2 is FRNRAP. The germline V and J ends were trimmed by 1 base and 8 bases, with 14 bases remaining between them. The CDR3 is 14 residues long. CDR3 sequence: CASGLGQQGRGYTF. The CDR3 coding sequence is TGTGCTAGTGGTTTGGGGCAACAGGGTCGGGGCTACACCTTC.

This clone was found once. The chain carries TRBV7-3 and TRBJ2-2; D is unresolved. Trimming shortened V by 4 bases and J by 0 bases, and 9 bases separated the two germline ends. Germline CDR1 is SGHTA and CDR2 is FQGTGA. CDR3 size: 15 residues. Written as DNA, the CDR3 is TGTGCCAGCAGCTATACCACAACGAACACCGGGGAGCTGTTTTTT. Translation gives CASSYTTTNTGELFF. The full variable domain, its missing parts supplied by reference TRBV7-3 and TRBJ2-2, is GAGVSQTPSNKVTEKGKYVELRCDPISGHTALYWYRQSLGQGPEFLIYFQGTGAADDSGLPNDRFFAVRPEGSVSTLKIQRTERGDSAVYLCASSYTTTNTGELFFGEGSRLTVL.

The J gene is TRBJ2-5, the V gene TRBV7-9; possible D gene TRBD2, 6 bases. CDR1 and CDR2 from the germline V gene are SEHNR and FQNEAQ (reference sequence). The CDR3 spans 15 residues. Trimming pared 4 bases from V and 5 bases from J, leaving 17 bases between. In DNA, the CDR3 is TGTGCCAGCAGCTCCGGGGCCCTGGAGGGGGAGACCCAGTACTTC. Its translation is CASSSGALEGETQYF. The variable domain in full, with the rest retrieved from reference TRBV7-9 and TRBJ2-5, is DTGVSQNPRHKITKRGQNVTFRCDPISEHNRLYWYRQTLGQGPEFLTYFQNEAQLEKSRLLSDRFSAERPKGSFSTLEIQRTEQGDSAMYLCASSSGALEGETQYFGPGTRLLVL.

The CDR3 protein is CASSLGSGIGANVLTF. CDR3 nucleotide sequence: TGTGCCAGCAGCTTAGGGTCCGGGATCGGGGCCAACGTCCTGACTTTC. The chain uses TRBV11-2 and TRBJ2-6; a possible D gene is TRBD2 (5 bases). The ends were cut back, 1 base at V and 4 bases at J, with 11 bases in the middle. CDR3 length: 16 residues. Germline V lookup: CDR1 SGHAT, CDR2 FQNNGV.

This clone has just a few counts. The chain has TRBV11-3 and TRBJ2-1; D is undetermined. CDR1 and CDR2 from the germline V gene are SGHNT and YENEEA. V was cut by 5 bases and J by 8 bases, with 7 bases left in between. This CDR3 is 11 amino acids long. CDR3: CASSLFYEQFF. CDR3 in DNA: TGTGCCAGCAGCCTCTTTTATGAGCAGTTCTTC.

This clone showed up just a few times. V and J are TRBV28 and TRBJ2-2, with D perhaps being TRBD1 or TRBD2 (5 bases each). The CDR3 covers 15 residues. Trimming took 10 bases from V and 2 from J, leaving 17 bases between them. CDR1 MDHEN and CDR2 SYDVKM come from the germline V gene. CDR3 region: CATPGTRGNTGELFF. CDR3 bases: TGTGCCACTCCTGGGACCCGGGGTAACACCGGGGAGCTGTTTTTT.